These 17 T cell receptor beta chains share one sample of origin, sequenced in a study of OX40 agonist ivuxolimab in advanced cancers. Some clones are missing from TCRdb's copy, which holds only in-frame ones; the method was immunoSEQ multiplex PCR. The data contain over 25,000 clones, around 86% of them singletons. Specimen: CD4+ or CD8+ T cells sorted from blood, collected in a trial of the OX40 agonist ivuxolimab. These receptors all come from an adult with an advanced solid tumor such as melanoma, head and neck, liver or kidney cancer.

CDR3 DNA sequence: TGTGCCAGCAGTACCGGGACTACGACTTACAATGAGCAGTTCTTC. This gives the protein CASSTGTTTYNEQFF. This sequence joins TRBV2 and TRBJ2-1, with 7 positions matching TRBD2. The germline V gene has CDR1 SNHLY and CDR2 FYNNEI. The CDR3 loop spans 15 amino acids. The ends lost 5 bases at V and 4 bases at J; junction bases unmatched: 8.

CDR3: CASSPTGPIGYTF. CDR3 bases: TGTGCCAGCAGCCCTACAGGGCCCATCGGCTACACCTTC. The V gene is TRBV6-5, the J gene TRBJ1-2; maybe TRBD1 (6 bases). The CDR3 contains 13 residues. Trimming shortened V by 6 bases and J by 8 bases, and 16 bases separated the two germline ends. CDR1 and CDR2 (germline): MNHEY, SVGAGI.

This sequence joins TRBV10-3 and TRBJ1-2; possibly TRBD1 for D (5 bases). The germline CDR1 and CDR2 sequences are ENHRY and SYGVKD. Trimming left V 2 bases short and J 2 bases short, with 12 bases between. The CDR3 extends over 15 amino acids. Written as DNA, the CDR3 is TGTGCCATCAGTGAGAGCGACAGTCTGAACTATGGCTACACCTTC. It encodes CAISESDSLNYGYTF.

This clone is a singleton in its sample. The genes are TRBV19 and TRBJ1-1, with D maybe TRBD1 (6 bases). Trimming removed 6 bases at V and 4 bases at J, with 18 bases between. This CDR3 comprises 15 residues. Germline-derived CDR1 and CDR2 are LNHDA and SQIVND (reference sequence). In DNA form, the CDR3 reads TGTGCCAGTAGGCCGATGGGGGGCGGGAGCACTGAAGCTTTCTTT. It encodes CASRPMGGGSTEAFF.

V usage is TRBV30 and J usage is TRBJ2-1; 12 bases line up with TRBD2. The CDR3 runs 17 residues. Per the germline V gene, CDR1 is GTSNPN and CDR2 is SVGIG (reference sequence). V lost 3 bases to trimming and J lost 2 bases; unmatched junction nucleotides: 8. The CDR3 sequence: CAWRPPGLAGPYNEQFF. In DNA, the CDR3 is TGTGCCTGGAGGCCACCCGGACTAGCGGGGCCCTACAATGAGCAGTTCTTC.

This chain connects TRBV27 to TRBJ2-1; possibly TRBD2 for D (6 bases). Trimming removed 2 bases from V and 2 bases from J, with 10 bases in between. This CDR3 has 15 residues. CDR1 MNHEY and CDR2 SMNVEV come from the germline V gene (reference sequence). CDR3 in DNA: TGTGCCAGCAGTTTAACTGGAGGGCCCTACAATGAGCAGTTCTTC. This gives the protein CASSLTGGPYNEQFF.

CDR3 sequence reads: CASSQVGGEYGPLHF. CDR3 bases: TGCGCCAGCAGCCAAGTCGGTGGCGAATACGGACCCCTCCACTTT. The chain uses TRBV23-1 and TRBJ1-6; D is uncertain. TRBV23-1 qualifies as an ORF whose function is uncertain. The CDR3 consists of 15 residues. The V gene lost 6 bases and the J gene lost 12 bases, with 21 bases spanning the gap.

This clone occurred a few times. The chain couples TRBV11-2 to TRBJ1-6, with 12 bases that match TRBD1. V gave up 3 bases and J gave up 10 bases; unmatched junction bases: 1. Per the germline V gene, CDR1 is SGHAT and CDR2 is FQNNGV. The CDR3 runs 14 residues. The CDR3 DNA reads TGTGCCAGCAGCTTTGGGACAGGGGGCTCACCCCTCCACTTT. Protein sequence: CASSFGTGGSPLHF.

The rearrangement joins TRBV5-5 to TRBJ1-2, with unresolved D. Germline V CDR1 and CDR2: SGHKS, YYEKEE (reference sequence). V lost 0 bases and J lost 6, with 12 bases in between. The CDR3 is 14 amino acids. CDR3 loop: CASSLARGGDGYTF. CDR3 nucleotide sequence: TGTGCCAGCAGCTTGGCCCGGGGTGGAGATGGCTACACCTTC.

The sample holds a few counts of this clone. The V and J genes are TRBV13 and TRBJ2-1; the match to TRBD2 covers 9 bases. The germline V gene encodes CDR1 PRHDT and CDR2 FYEKMQ (reference sequence). The CDR3 loop spans 19 amino acids. The J segment lost 8 bases and the V segment lost 4 bases, leaving 21 bases of the junction unmatched. CDR3 in amino acids: CASSSTGAERGAPYDEQFF. CDR3 sequence (DNA): TGTGCCAGCAGCTCAACAGGGGCGGAGCGGGGGGCTCCATATGATGAGCAGTTCTTC.

V gene TRBV28 combines with J gene TRBJ1-1, with a possible D match to TRBD1 (5 bases). Trimming cost V 7 bases and J 4 bases, with 19 bases left between them. The CDR3 covers 15 residues. Germline CDR1 is MDHEN and CDR2 is SYDVKM. The CDR3 reads CASITGIISGTEAFF. The CDR3 DNA reads as TGTGCCAGCATAACAGGTATCATCTCGGGCACTGAAGCTTTCTTT.

This chain connects TRBV5-1 to TRBJ2-7; maybe TRBD1 (5 bases). Trimming pared 0 bases from V and 3 bases from J, leaving 16 bases between. CDR3 size: 16 residues. Germline V gene sequence: CDR1 SGHRS, CDR2 YFSETQ. This chain's CDR3 is CASSLEVEAGNYEQYF. DNA of the CDR3: TGCGCCAGCAGCTTGGAGGTTGAGGCAGGGAACTACGAGCAGTACTTC.

The gene calls are TRBV14 and TRBJ1-1; D gene uncertain. The CDR3 runs to 12 residues. V was pared by 1 base and J by 8 bases, with 8 bases between. Per the germline V gene, CDR1 is SGHDN and CDR2 is FVKESK. The CDR3 here is CASSQVKGEAFF. The CDR3 coding sequence is TGTGCCAGCAGCCAAGTGAAGGGAGAAGCTTTCTTT. The full variable domain, with the rest looked up from reference TRBV14 and TRBJ1-1, is EAGVTQFPSHSVIEKGQTVTLRCDPISGHDNLYWYRRVMGKEIKFLLHFVKESKQDESGMPNNRFLAERTGGTYSTLKVQPAELEDSGVYFCASSQVKGEAFFGQGTRLTVV.

CDR3 sequence: CASSMSGDLYEQYF. The CDR3 DNA reads TGTGCCAGTAGTATGTCAGGGGATCTCTACGAGCAGTACTTC. This chain joins TRBV19 and TRBJ2-7; D might be TRBD1 (6 bases). V dropped 3 bases and J dropped 3 bases, with 12 bases sitting between them. Germline assignment: CDR1 LNHDA and CDR2 SQIVND (reference sequence). The CDR3 has 14 amino acids.

The rearrangement uses TRBV7-6 and TRBJ2-5, with D perhaps matching TRBD2 (6 bases). With the DNA end fitting TRBJ2-7 better, the J assignment may be wrong. The CDR3 totals 14 residues. The germline gives CDR1 SGHVS, CDR2 FNYEAQ. This CDR3 is CASSLEGTPDEQYF. CDR3 sequence (DNA): TGTGCCAGCAGCTTAGAGGGGACTCCGGACGAGCAGTACTTC.

This chain uses TRBV5-1 with TRBJ2-3; 7 positions match TRBD2. Germline V CDR1 and CDR2: SGHRS, YFSETQ. The CDR3 is made up of 18 amino acids. V shed 4 bases and J 6 bases; nucleotides not matched to a gene: 20. DNA for the CDR3: TGCGCCAGCAGCCCCGGACAAATCTCTAGCGGAGGTTGGGATACGCAGTATTTT. This translates into CASSPGQISSGGWDTQYF. Drawing the rest from reference TRBV5-1 and TRBJ2-3, the complete variable domain is KAGVTQTPRYLIKTRGQQVTLSCSPISGHRSVSWYQQTPGQGLQFLFEYFSETQRNKGNFPGRFSGRQFSNSRSEMNVSTLELGDSALYLCASSPGQISSGGWDTQYFGPGTRLTVL.

The chain links TRBV18 to TRBJ2-3, with D possibly TRBD2 on 6 matching bases. V gave up 3 bases and J gave up 3 bases, with 10 bases separating them. The germline gives CDR1 KGHSH, CDR2 LQKENI. The CDR3 runs to 14 residues. CDR3 in amino acids: CASSPGLTTDTQYF. CDR3 sequence (DNA): TGTGCCAGCTCACCGGGACTTACGACAGATACGCAGTATTTT.